A selection of T cell receptor beta chains follows, all from one sample in a study of T cell responses to AZD1222 COVID-19 vaccine. Clones were read by immunoSEQ multiplex PCR, and TCRdb kept only the in-frame ones, dropping some. The data hold 200,000 or so clones, with about 93% observed a single time. The source was peripheral blood, collected on day 0 of MenACWY control vaccination. The source is an adult in good health. Both conserved end residues are part of each CDR3. Each record gives: D gene, clone size, V gene, J gene, CDR3 DNA, CDR3 protein. D genes are given only for firm matches. Clone size appears in some rows only: once, few, many, or a class for an expanded clone.

d_gene: -
abundance: few
v_gene: TRBV28
j_gene: TRBJ2-4
CDR3nt: TGTGCCAGCAGTTTCATTGCTGGGTTCGAAAACATTCAGTACTTC
CDR3aa: CASSFIAGFENIQYF

d_gene: -
abundance: -
v_gene: TRBV5-8
j_gene: TRBJ2-3
CDR3nt: TGTGCCAGCCCCTTGGCCCCAGGGAGTCCCACAGATACGCAGTATTTT
CDR3aa: CASPLAPGSPTDTQYF

d_gene: -
abundance: -
v_gene: TRBV27
j_gene: TRBJ1-5
CDR3nt: TGTGCCAGCAGTTTATCGGGCCTCCGACTAGCGGGTACCTATCAGCCCCAGCATTTT
CDR3aa: CASSLSGLRLAGTYQPQHF

d_gene: TRBD1
abundance: -
v_gene: TRBV5-1
j_gene: TRBJ2-7
CDR3nt: TGCGCCAGCAGCCCACGGGACAGCTACGAGCAGTACTTC
CDR3aa: CASSPRDSYEQYF

d_gene: -
abundance: -
v_gene: TRBV4-3
j_gene: TRBJ1-1
CDR3nt: TGCGCCAGCAGCCAAGGAACGGGGAGCACTGAAGCTTTCTTT
CDR3aa: CASSQGTGSTEAFF

d_gene: -
abundance: -
v_gene: TRBV18
j_gene: TRBJ2-7
CDR3nt: TGTGCCAGCTCACCTTCGGCCTCAACCGGCACCTACGAGCAGTACTTC
CDR3aa: CASSPSASTGTYEQYF

d_gene: -
abundance: -
v_gene: TRBV4-3
j_gene: TRBJ1-4
CDR3nt: TGCGCCAGCAGCCAAGATAGGCGACGGAATTGGGGTGAAAAACTGTTTTTT
CDR3aa: CASSQDRRRNWGEKLFF

d_gene: -
abundance: -
v_gene: TRBV5-1
j_gene: TRBJ1-3
CDR3nt: TGCGCCAGCAGCTTGGAAACAGTAGGCGGAAACACCATATATTTT
CDR3aa: CASSLETVGGNTIYF

d_gene: -
abundance: -
v_gene: TRBV10-3
j_gene: TRBJ2-2
CDR3nt: TGTGCCATCAGGTTGACTGCCACCGGGGAGCTGTTTTTT
CDR3aa: CAIRLTATGELFF

d_gene: -
abundance: -
v_gene: TRBV7-7
j_gene: TRBJ2-3
CDR3nt: TGTGCTAGCAGCCGTGGGGGCGGTAGCGGTGGCGCAGATACGCAGTATTTT
CDR3aa: CASSRGGGSGGADTQYF

d_gene: -
abundance: -
v_gene: TRBV5-1
j_gene: TRBJ2-5
CDR3nt: TGCGCCAGCAGACACCGATTGGAGACCCAGTACTTC
CDR3aa: CASRHRLETQYF

d_gene: -
abundance: -
v_gene: TRBV7-2
j_gene: TRBJ2-2
CDR3nt: TGTGCCAGCAGCCTCGCTAGGCCCGGGGAGCTGTTTTTT
CDR3aa: CASSLARPGELFF

d_gene: TRBD1
abundance: -
v_gene: TRBV7-2
j_gene: TRBJ1-1
CDR3nt: TGTGCCAGCAGCTTAGTTCCACGGGCAGGGGGCGGCACTGAAGCTTTCTTT
CDR3aa: CASSLVPRAGGGTEAFF

d_gene: -
abundance: -
v_gene: TRBV20-1
j_gene: TRBJ1-1
CDR3nt: TGCAGTGCTAGTGAGAATTTGAACACTGAAGCTTTCTTT
CDR3aa: CSASENLNTEAFF

d_gene: TRBD2
abundance: -
v_gene: TRBV5-4
j_gene: TRBJ2-2
CDR3nt: TGTGCCAGCAGCTTGGAGCGGGGGGGCACCGGGGAGCTGTTTTTT
CDR3aa: CASSLERGGTGELFF

d_gene: -
abundance: -
v_gene: TRBV10-3
j_gene: TRBJ1-5
CDR3nt: TGTGCCATCAGTGATCAGGTCAGCAATCAGCCCCAGCATTTT
CDR3aa: CAISDQVSNQPQHF

d_gene: -
abundance: once
v_gene: TRBV19
j_gene: TRBJ2-1
CDR3nt: TGTGCCAGTTCAAACGACTACAATGAGCAGTTCTTC
CDR3aa: CASSNDYNEQFF

d_gene: -
abundance: -
v_gene: TRBV30
j_gene: TRBJ2-1
CDR3nt: TGTGCCTGGAGTGTACGGGTTTCCTACAATGAGCAGTTCTTC
CDR3aa: CAWSVRVSYNEQFF

d_gene: -
abundance: -
v_gene: TRBV7-3
j_gene: TRBJ1-1
CDR3nt: TGTGCCAGCAGCTCCGAGGGGACCCTGAGGGAAGCTTTCTTT
CDR3aa: CASSSEGTLREAFF

d_gene: -
abundance: -
v_gene: TRBV5-6
j_gene: TRBJ1-2
CDR3nt: TGTGCCAGCAGCTTGTTTAGCGGCTACACCTTC
CDR3aa: CASSLFSGYTF